A single sample is the source of the 5 T cell receptor beta chains below, sequenced in a study of blood T cell repertoires in COVID-19. Here immunoSEQ multiplex PCR was the method, and the copy in TCRdb shows in-frame clones only, minus some. Of approximately 74,000 clones listed, 80% to 85% are singletons. Sequencing input: peripheral blood. These receptors were obtained from a man older than 75 with active or convalescent COVID-19.

Points on this clone: This CDR3 is also generated by other DNA sequences in the sample. The genes are TRBV18 and TRBJ2-3; D gene ambiguous. The CDR3 has 14 amino acids. Germline CDR1 and CDR2: KGHSH and LQKENI. Trimming pared 0 bases from V and 0 bases from J, leaving 4 bases between. CDR3 coding DNA: TGTGCCAGCTCACCACCTTCTAGCACAGATACGCAGTATTTT. This sequence encodes CASSPPSSTDTQYF.

This clone has only a few counts. J is TRBJ1-4 and V is TRBV11-2; perhaps TRBD1 as D (5 bases). The V gene lost 5 bases and the J gene lost 10 bases, with 11 bases spanning the gap. The CDR3 length is 12 residues. The germline gives CDR1 SGHAT, CDR2 FQNNGV. CDR3 nucleotide sequence: TGTGCCAGCAGCCTCCCGGGGGGAAAACTGTTTTTT. It is translated as CASSLPGGKLFF.

Only a few counts were recorded for this clone. V usage is TRBV7-2 and J usage is TRBJ1-6, with a tentative D call TRBD1 (6 bases). This CDR3 has 14 residues. The germline CDR1 and CDR2 sequences are SGHTA and FQGNSA. Trimming stripped 7 bases from V and 6 bases from J, with 13 bases between. In nucleotides, the CDR3 is TGTGCCAGCACCTCACAGGGCCCTAATTCACCCCTCCACTTT. Protein sequence: CASTSQGPNSPLHF.

The chain has TRBV15 and TRBJ2-7, with 8 bases lining up with TRBD2. V lost 1 base to trimming and J lost 6 bases; unmatched junction nucleotides: 2. From germline, CDR1 is LNHNV and CDR2 YYDKDF (reference sequence). This CDR3 contains 13 residues. The CDR3 DNA reads as TGTGCCACCAGCAGAGCACTAGCGGCCGAGCAGTACTTC. Translating it yields CATSRALAAEQYF.

This sequence joins TRBV2 and TRBJ2-5; D might be TRBD1 (6 bases). This CDR3 has 13 amino acids. V was cut by 6 bases and J by 5 bases, with 13 bases left in between. Germline-derived CDR1 and CDR2 are SNHLY and FYNNEI. CDR3 nucleotide sequence: TGTGCCAGCAGGCTAGGACAGTTGGAGACCCAGTACTTC. Amino acid sequence: CASRLGQLETQYF.